The sequence of this T cell receptor beta chain was determined in a study of blood T cell repertoires in COVID-19. Study as a whole: From T cells, B-cell-depleted T cells, or PBMCs came the material, which was cDNA or gDNA.

The study drew participants aged roughly 18 to 95 years from about two dozen US areas. Assignment of participants to cohorts was predicated upon participant-reported clinical history. The length of the CDR3 is 15 residues. The germline CDR1 and CDR2 sequences are MNHEY and SMNVEV (reference sequence). Losses at the gene ends were 3 bases for V and 9 bases for J; bases not matched to a gene: 9. Measured with immunoSEQ multiplex PCR; TCRdb has only the in-frame clones, and not every one. The table has hundreds of thousands of clones, over 75% seen once. The sample was PBMCs or T cells enriched from blood (not recorded which). The receptor was isolated from a man aged 25 to 40 who had recovered from COVID-19. The chain couples TRBV27 to TRBJ2-1; 9 bases are a match to TRBD2. The CDR3 here is CASSFSTSGKGEQFF. In nucleotides, the CDR3 is TGTGCCAGCAGTTTCTCGACTAGCGGCAAAGGTGAGCAGTTCTTC.